These T cell receptor beta chains were read from a single sample in a study of CD8+CD57+ T cells in acquired aplastic anemia. TCRdb re-called the reads through MiXCR, storing one row per CDR3 protein. Among 100,000 to 150,000 distinct CDR3 sequences listed, about two fifths were seen once. The sequenced sample was sorted CD4+, CD8+, or CD8+CD57+ T cells (not recorded which) from PBMCs. The receptor set was obtained from a human donor with aplastic anemia. Each CDR3 is given with its conserved first and last residue. A D gene is named only where the DNA matches it firmly. A clone size is listed for some rows: how often the clone was seen (once, few, many), or a class if it is expanded.

D gene	V gene	clone size	J gene	CDR3 protein	CDR3 DNA
NA	TRBV15	NA	TRBJ2-7	CATSNRLVSYEQYF	TGTGCCACCAGCAACCGACTGGTATCTTACGAGCAGTACTTC
TRBD2	TRBV10-1	NA	TRBJ2-3	CASKTGGATDTQYF	TGCGCCAGCAAAACGGGGGGGGCCACAGATACGCAGTATTTT
NA	TRBV11-2	NA	TRBJ2-1	CASSLDRTGNEQFF	TGTGCCAGCAGCTTAGATCGAACAGGCAATGAGCAGTTCTTC
NA	TRBV24-1	many	TRBJ2-2	CATSGQGNTGELFF	TGTGCCACCAGTGGGCAGGGGAACACCGGGGAGCTGTTTTTT
NA	TRBV12-3/TRBV12-4	few	TRBJ1-5	CASSPAGPGPFDRPQHF	TGTGCCAGCAGTCCCGCGGGGCCCGGGCCCTTCGATAGGCCCCAGCATTTT
TRBD2	TRBV6-1	NA	TRBJ2-1	CASSEQLAGGNEQFF	TGTGCCAGCAGTGAGCAACTAGCGGGAGGGAATGAGCAGTTCTTC
NA	TRBV2	many	TRBJ2-1	CASKGPGTYNEQFF	TGTGCCAGCAAGGGGCCGGGCACCTACAATGAGCAGTTCTTC
TRBD1	TRBV10-3	NA	TRBJ1-2	CAISQGQGNYGYTF	TGTGCCATCAGCCAGGGACAGGGGAACTATGGCTACACCTTC
NA	TRBV27	few	TRBJ2-6	CASSSYSSGTPNVLTF	TGTGCCAGCAGTTCATACTCCTCCGGGACCCCCAACGTCCTGACTTTC
NA	TRBV6-1	NA	TRBJ1-2	CASTREYGYTF	TGTGCCAGCACGCGGGAGTATGGCTACACCTTC
NA	TRBV6-1	few	TRBJ1-2	CASSGSWGFNYGYTF	TGTGCCAGCAGTGGTTCGTGGGGGTTTAACTATGGCTACACCTTC
TRBD1	TRBV11-3	many	TRBJ2-5	CASSQGQGLGETQYF	TGTGCCAGCAGCCAGGGACAGGGACTTGGGGAGACCCAGTACTTC